What follows are 2 T cell receptor beta chains derived from one specimen sequenced in a study of blood T cell repertoires in COVID-19. This table comes from immunoSEQ multiplex PCR, and its TCRdb copy is limited to in-frame clones, with some not included. The sample carries hundreds of thousands of clones, approximately 86% recorded once. Source material: PBMCs or T cells enriched from blood (not recorded which). All receptors come from a woman in her forties or fifties who had recovered from COVID-19.

The chain uses TRBV4-1 and TRBJ1-3; possible D gene TRBD1, 6 bases. V was clipped by 5 bases and J by 4 bases, with 15 bases between them. Germline CDR1 reads MGHRA; CDR2 reads YSYEKL. The CDR3 has 15 residues. CDR3 protein: CASSVQGNRGNTIYF. The CDR3 DNA reads as TGCGCCAGCAGCGTCCAGGGGAACCGCGGAAACACCATATATTTT.

This chain links TRBV21-1 with TRBJ2-1; the table's D gene call, TRBD2, was not cross checked with the DNA. TRBV21-1 is listed as a pseudogene. The CDR3 has 18 amino acids. For the CDR3, the DNA is TGTGCCAGCAGCAAAGGGTCGCGGGGGGGAAGGGCCTACAATGAGCAGTTCTTC. It is translated as CASSKGSRGGRAYNEQFF.